The 18 T cell receptor beta chains presented below share a single source sample, sequenced in a study of OX40 agonist ivuxolimab in advanced cancers. Here immunoSEQ multiplex PCR was the method, and the copy in TCRdb shows in-frame clones only, minus some. Of some 52,000 clones detected, 86% appear once; the ten largest clones hold 6% to 8%. This material consisted of CD4+ or CD8+ T cells sorted from blood, taken in a trial of the OX40 agonist ivuxolimab. The receptors derive from an adult with an advanced solid tumor such as melanoma, head and neck, liver or kidney cancer.

This clone came up a few times. The chain couples TRBV5-1 to TRBJ2-7, with 8 bases that match TRBD1. CDR3 length: 14 amino acids. Germline loops: CDR1 SGHRS, CDR2 YFSETQ. The ends lost 4 bases at V and 5 bases at J; junction bases unmatched: 8. This CDR3 reads CASSPALDRDEQYF. DNA for the CDR3: TGCGCCAGCAGCCCGGCCCTGGACAGGGACGAGCAGTACTTC.

The rearrangement uses TRBV6-5 and TRBJ2-7; D possibly matches TRBD1 or TRBD2 (5 bases each). CDR1 is MNHEY, CDR2 SVGAGI, per germline. The CDR3 totals 16 residues. Trimming removed 4 bases at V and 0 bases at J, with 16 bases between. The CDR3 reads CASSLGLAATSYEQYF. CDR3 nucleotide sequence: TGTGCCAGCAGTTTGGGGCTAGCCGCAACCTCCTACGAGCAGTACTTC.

V is TRBV18 and J is TRBJ2-3; D remains unclear. The CDR3 extends over 13 amino acids. V was trimmed by 2 bases and J by 5 bases, leaving 8 bases between them. Germline CDR1 and CDR2: KGHSH and LQKENI. The chain's CDR3 is CASSPEGKDTQYF. The DNA for the CDR3 is TGTGCCAGCTCACCAGAAGGGAAAGATACGCAGTATTTT.

The chain recombines TRBV29-1 with TRBJ2-2; 11 bases agree with TRBD1. Germline V gene sequence: CDR1 SQVTM, CDR2 ANQGSEA. The CDR3 is made up of 14 amino acids. V dropped 7 bases and J dropped 5; count of bases not matched to a gene: 6. The CDR3, as DNA: TGCAGCGCCAGGACAGGGGGCCGAACCGGGGAGCTGTTTTTT. As protein: CSARTGGRTGELFF.

The chain combines TRBV30 with TRBJ1-6; a possible D gene is TRBD1 (5 bases). With 5 bases removed from V and 5 bases from J, the gap between germline ends came to 13 bases. There are 14 residues in the CDR3. Germline V gene lookup returns CDR1 GTSNPN and CDR2 SVGIG (reference sequence). CDR3 region: CAWVGASNNSPLHF. The CDR3 DNA reads TGTGCCTGGGTCGGGGCCTCAAATAATTCACCCCTCCACTTT.

The chain links TRBV10-1 to TRBJ1-6; 8 bases are shared with TRBD1. V shed 5 bases and J 10 bases; nucleotides not matched to a gene: 4. CDR3 length equals 13 residues. Per germline, CDR1 WNHNN and CDR2 SYGVQD (reference sequence). The CDR3 nucleotides read TGCGCCAGCAGTCAGGGGGCAAGATCACCCCTCCACTTT. Protein sequence: CASSQGARSPLHF.

The chain's CDR3 is CAWSIRASNQPQHF. CDR3 in DNA: TGTGCCTGGAGTATCAGGGCTAGCAATCAGCCCCAGCATTTT. The rearrangement links TRBV30 to TRBJ1-5, with TRBD1 as a possible D gene (5 bases). This CDR3 contains 14 residues. The V end lost 2 bases, the J end lost 0 bases, and 8 bases lay between the germline ends. The V gene's germline CDR1 is GTSNPN and CDR2 SVGIG (reference sequence). Supplemented by reference TRBV30 and TRBJ1-5, the full variable domain reads SQTIHQWPATLVQPVGSPLSLECTVEGTSNPNLYWYRQAAGRGLQLLFYSVGIGQISSEVPQNLSASRPQDRQFILSSKKLLLSDSGFYLCAWSIRASNQPQHFGDGTRLSIL.

This chain uses TRBV27 with TRBJ1-2; 11 bases align to TRBD1. CDR1 MNHEY and CDR2 SMNVEV come from the germline V gene (reference sequence). J lost 2 bases, V lost 10 bases, and 6 bases had no gene match. The CDR3 contains 14 residues. Here the CDR3 DNA reads TGTGCCACCAGGGGACAGGGGGAGAACTATGGCTACACCTTC. This gives the protein CATRGQGENYGYTF.

This chain uses TRBV19 with TRBJ2-6, with D unresolved. The CDR3 has 19 residues. V was trimmed by 0 bases and J by 2 bases, leaving 17 bases between them. Per the germline V gene, CDR1 is LNHDA and CDR2 is SQIVND (reference sequence). CDR3 amino acids: CASSIDKYETPTGANVLTF. The DNA of the CDR3 is TGTGCCAGTAGTATAGATAAGTACGAGACTCCCACTGGGGCCAACGTCCTGACTTTC.

V is TRBV7-2 and J is TRBJ1-2; no reliable D call. V lost 5 bases to trimming and J lost 4 bases, with 17 bases between them. The CDR3 is 15 amino acids. CDR1 and CDR2 from the germline V gene are SGHTA and FQGNSA. This chain's CDR3 is CASSVSGKEVYGYTF. The CDR3 bases are TGTGCCAGCAGCGTGTCCGGGAAGGAGGTCTATGGCTACACCTTC. Drawing the rest from reference TRBV7-2 and TRBJ1-2, the complete variable domain is GAGVSQSPSNKVTEKGKDVELRCDPISGHTALYWYRQSLGQGLEFLIYFQGNSAPDKSGLPSDRFSAERTGGSVSTLTIQRTQQEDSAVYLCASSVSGKEVYGYTFGSGTRLTVV.

This clone appeared once. V usage is TRBV19 and J usage is TRBJ2-3; possible D gene TRBD2, 6 bases. The CDR3 totals 15 residues. Trimming removed 5 bases from V and 1 base from J, with 13 bases in between. Per germline, CDR1 LNHDA and CDR2 SQIVND (reference sequence). Here the CDR3 DNA reads TGTGCCAGTAGTCCGAGGAGGGGCCGCACAGATACGCAGTATTTT. Translation gives CASSPRRGRTDTQYF.

The V gene is TRBV19, the J gene TRBJ2-2; D is unresolved. The CDR3 covers 15 residues. Germline V gives CDR1 LNHDA, CDR2 SQIVND (reference sequence). The V gene lost 2 bases and the J gene lost 1 base, with 8 bases spanning the gap. CDR3 coding DNA: TGTGCCAGTAGTATACCGGTGGGGAACACCGGGGAGCTGTTTTTT. As protein: CASSIPVGNTGELFF.

The chain recombines TRBV30 with TRBJ1-1, with D uncertain. V lost 5 bases to trimming and J lost 6 bases, with 13 bases between them. The CDR3 has 12 residues. The germline CDR1 and CDR2 sequences are GTSNPN and SVGIG (reference sequence). DNA of the CDR3: TGTGCCTGGGTCCCGGGTCTCGCTGAAGCTTTCTTT. Its translation: CAWVPGLAEAFF.

The CDR3 DNA reads as TGTGCCTGGGGAGGGGGTTCTAGCGAAAAACTGTTTTTT. It yields the protein CAWGGGSSEKLFF. V and J are TRBV30 and TRBJ1-4; weak D call: TRBD1 (6 bases). CDR3 size: 13 residues. Germline lookup yields CDR1 GTSNPN and CDR2 SVGIG (reference sequence). V was trimmed by 5 bases and J by 8 bases, leaving 15 bases between them. The entire variable domain, with the rest obtained from reference TRBV30 and TRBJ1-4, is as follows: SQTIHQWPATLVQPVGSPLSLECTVEGTSNPNLYWYRQAAGRGLQLLFYSVGIGQISSEVPQNLSASRPQDRQFILSSKKLLLSDSGFYLCAWGGGSSEKLFFGSGTQLSVL.

This sequence joins TRBV30 and TRBJ2-4, with D hard to call. Trimming left V 0 bases short and J 0 bases short, with 9 bases between. There are 15 residues in the CDR3. Looked up from germline, CDR1 is GTSNPN and CDR2 is SVGIG (reference sequence). DNA for the CDR3: TGTGCCTGGAGTGTACGTGGCCTAGCCAAAAACATTCAGTACTTC. It translates to CAWSVRGLAKNIQYF.

The rearrangement uses TRBV6-5 and TRBJ1-4; D is possibly TRBD1 (6 bases). V lost 6 bases and J 8 bases, leaving 10 bases between the germline ends. CDR3 size: 12 residues. The germline gives CDR1 MNHEY, CDR2 SVGAGI. The chain's CDR3 is CASRQGREKLFF. The CDR3 DNA reads TGTGCCAGCAGACAGGGACGGGAAAAACTGTTTTTT.

The rearrangement uses TRBV2 and TRBJ2-7, with 12 bases aligning to TRBD1. V was pared by 6 bases and J by 6 bases, with 6 bases of the junction left unmatched. CDR1 and CDR2 (germline): SNHLY, FYNNEI. The CDR3 runs 14 residues. The CDR3 sequence is CASRGGQGAAEQYF. CDR3 in DNA: TGTGCCAGCAGGGGGGGACAGGGGGCGGCCGAGCAGTACTTC. Complete variable domain (other parts from reference TRBV2 and TRBJ2-7): EPEVTQTPSHQVTQMGQEVILRCVPISNHLYFYWYRQILGQKVEFLVSFYNNEISEKSEIFDDQFSVERPDGSNFTLKIRSTKLEDSAMYFCASRGGQGAAEQYFGPGTRLTVT.

The J gene is TRBJ1-1, the V gene TRBV5-4, with unresolved D. The CDR3 is 13 residues long. Germline V gene lookup returns CDR1 SGHNT and CDR2 YYREEE (reference sequence). V dropped 2 bases and J dropped 2 bases, with 7 bases sitting between them. CDR3 sequence: CASSFGPNTEAFF. The CDR3 bases are TGTGCCAGCAGCTTCGGGCCAAACACTGAAGCTTTCTTT.